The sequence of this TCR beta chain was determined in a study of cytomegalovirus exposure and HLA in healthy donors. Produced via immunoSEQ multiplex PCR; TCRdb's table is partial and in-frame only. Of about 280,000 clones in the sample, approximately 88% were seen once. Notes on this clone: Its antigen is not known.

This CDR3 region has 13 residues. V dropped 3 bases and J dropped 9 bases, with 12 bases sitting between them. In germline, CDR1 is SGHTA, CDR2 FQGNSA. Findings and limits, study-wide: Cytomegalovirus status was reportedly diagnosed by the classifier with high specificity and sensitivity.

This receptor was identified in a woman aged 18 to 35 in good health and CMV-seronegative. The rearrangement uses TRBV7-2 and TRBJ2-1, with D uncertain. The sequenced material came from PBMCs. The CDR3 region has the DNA TGTGCCAGCAGCTTTAACAGTGGTTTTGAGCAGTTCTTC. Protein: CASSFNSGFEQFF.